The present TCR beta chain was sequenced within a study of immune evolution from preneoplasia to lung adenocarcinoma. Sequencing was performed with immunoSEQ multiplex PCR; in TCRdb, only in-frame clones are kept and a portion is missing. The repertoire holds about 9,900 clones, with 85% to 90% as singletons. This clone was seen once. The ends were cut back, 3 bases at V and 1 base at J, with 10 bases in the middle. Per the germline V gene, CDR1 is WNHNN and CDR2 is SYGVQD (reference sequence). The length of the CDR3 is 15 residues. V is TRBV10-1 and J is TRBJ1-3, with D uncertain. The sequence came from a person aged 65 to 79 with invasive lung adenocarcinoma. Some clones in this sample may be carry-over from other donors' samples. Material for sequencing was FFPE invasive lung adenocarcinoma tissue. CDR3 sequence (DNA): TGCGCCAGCAGTGACATGAGGGATTCTGGAAACACCATATATTTT. Its translation is CASSDMRDSGNTIYF.